This T cell receptor (beta chain) derives from a study of blood T cell repertoires in COVID-19. The germline CDR1 and CDR2 sequences are SNHLY and FYNNEI. The CDR3 totals 14 residues. Per the study methods: Researchers report that nucleated cell counts were estimated from reference gene primer amplification. TCRdb's table, derived via immunoSEQ multiplex PCR, lists solely in-frame clones and lacks some. V and J calls plus clone size are reproduced from that table; the DNA served to infer D and trimming. Of 350,000 or so clones in the sample, about 86% were seen once. The source of this sequence is a man aged 25-45 years with active or convalescent COVID-19. Sequenced sample: peripheral blood. The chain combines TRBV2 with TRBJ2-4; maybe TRBD2 (6 bases). For the CDR3, the DNA is TGTGCTTCCGGGAGAGGTGACCTAATGCACATTCAGTACTTC. Protein: CASGRGDLMHIQYF.